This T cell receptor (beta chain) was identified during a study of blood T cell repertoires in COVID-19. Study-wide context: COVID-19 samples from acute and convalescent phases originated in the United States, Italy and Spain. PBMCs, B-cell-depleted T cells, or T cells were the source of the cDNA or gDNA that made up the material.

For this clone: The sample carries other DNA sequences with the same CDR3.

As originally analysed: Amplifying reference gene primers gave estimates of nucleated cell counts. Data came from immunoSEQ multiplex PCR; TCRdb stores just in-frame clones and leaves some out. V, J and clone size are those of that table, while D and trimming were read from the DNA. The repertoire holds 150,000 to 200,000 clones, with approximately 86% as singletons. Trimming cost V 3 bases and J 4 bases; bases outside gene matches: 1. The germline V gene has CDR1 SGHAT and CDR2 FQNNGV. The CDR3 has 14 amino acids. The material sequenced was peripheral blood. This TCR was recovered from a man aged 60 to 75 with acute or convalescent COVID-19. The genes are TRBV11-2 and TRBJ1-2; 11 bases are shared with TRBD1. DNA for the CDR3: TGTGCCAGCAGCTTGGGGACAGGGGGCTATGGCTACACCTTC. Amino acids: CASSLGTGGYGYTF.